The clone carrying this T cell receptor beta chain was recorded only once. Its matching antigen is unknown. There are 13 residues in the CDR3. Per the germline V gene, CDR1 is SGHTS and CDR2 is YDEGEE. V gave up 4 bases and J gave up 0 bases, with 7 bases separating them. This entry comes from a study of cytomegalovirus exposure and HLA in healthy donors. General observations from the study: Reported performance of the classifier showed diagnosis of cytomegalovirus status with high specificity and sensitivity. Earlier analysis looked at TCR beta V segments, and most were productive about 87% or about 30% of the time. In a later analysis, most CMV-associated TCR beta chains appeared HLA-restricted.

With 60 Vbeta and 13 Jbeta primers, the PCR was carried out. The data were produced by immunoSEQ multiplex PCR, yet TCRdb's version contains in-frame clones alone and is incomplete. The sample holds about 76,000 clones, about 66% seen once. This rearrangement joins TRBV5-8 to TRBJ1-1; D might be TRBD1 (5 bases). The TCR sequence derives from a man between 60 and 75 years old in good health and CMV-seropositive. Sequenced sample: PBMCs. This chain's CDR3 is CASSRQMNTEAFF. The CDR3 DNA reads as TGTGCCAGCAGCCGACAGATGAACACTGAAGCTTTCTTT.